Listed below are T cell receptor beta chains from one sample, sequenced in a study of Graves' ophthalmopathy and Graves' hyperthyroidism. TCRdb reprocessed the multiplex PCR reads with MiXCR, giving one entry per CDR3 protein. Of 650,000 to 900,000 distinct CDR3 sequences listed, roughly 40% are singletons. Specimen: peripheral blood. The source is an adult man with Graves' ophthalmopathy. Each CDR3 is given with its conserved first and last residue.

V: TRBV4-3
J: TRBJ1-5
CDR3: CASSQDQHQPQHF

V: TRBV2
J: TRBJ2-5
CDR3: CASGLGSGAETQYF

V: TRBV7-9
J: TRBJ2-5
CDR3: CASSRSGQTQETQYF

V: TRBV11-2
J: TRBJ2-5
CDR3: CASSLIPRGETQYF

V: TRBV7-2
J: TRBJ2-7
CDR3: CASSGTPYEQYF

V: TRBV20-1
J: TRBJ2-5
CDR3: CSAWGRWETQYF

V: TRBV15
J: TRBJ1-4
CDR3: CATSSGRTSRGKLFF

V: TRBV19
J: TRBJ2-7
CDR3: CASSIAGLAGVNEQYF

V: TRBV7-9
J: TRBJ2-3
CDR3: CASSETIDTQYF

V: TRBV2
J: TRBJ1-1
CDR3: CASRYRSMNTEAFF

V: TRBV29-1
J: TRBJ1-1
CDR3: CSVERVDFNTEAFF

V: TRBV12-3/TRBV12-4
J: TRBJ2-7
CDR3: CASSPTTGIAYEQYF

V: TRBV10-1
J: TRBJ1-5
CDR3: CASSENLGQPQHF

V: TRBV7-2
J: TRBJ1-5
CDR3: CASSLYGQQNQPQHF

V: TRBV6-6
J: TRBJ2-7
CDR3: CASSNLAGASYEQYF

V: TRBV14
J: TRBJ1-2
CDR3: CASSKSLSSNYGYTF

V: TRBV12-3/TRBV12-4
J: TRBJ2-5
CDR3: CASNSGTARETQYF

V: TRBV4-3
J: TRBJ2-5
CDR3: CASSQDAGTDGETQYF

V: TRBV7-3
J: TRBJ1-6
CDR3: CASRLDIGSPLHF

V: TRBV24-1
J: TRBJ1-5
CDR3: CASSLGTGSSQPQHF

V: TRBV5-1
J: TRBJ2-7
CDR3: CASSSSGAGSYEQYF

V: TRBV15
J: TRBJ1-2
CDR3: CATSSSGQIYGYTF

V: TRBV2
J: TRBJ2-7
CDR3: CASRVLAGRFYEQYF

V: TRBV7-9
J: TRBJ2-7
CDR3: CASSPTTESYEQYF

V: TRBV4-1
J: TRBJ1-6
CDR3: CASSQDGPPFASPLHF

V: TRBV10-3
J: TRBJ1-2
CDR3: CAISVDRVHGYTF

V: TRBV5-6
J: TRBJ1-4
CDR3: CASSSQGRNEKLFF

V: TRBV20-1
J: TRBJ2-7
CDR3: CSAKDRIFNEQYF

V: TRBV25-1
J: TRBJ1-4
CDR3: CASSEFPQGLEKLFF

V: TRBV7-3
J: NA
CDR3: CASSLIGQGDEQFF

V: TRBV7-9
J: TRBJ2-5
CDR3: CASSLYQPGLAEQETQYF

V: TRBV7-9
J: TRBJ1-2
CDR3: CASRSDENYGCTF

V: TRBV29-1
J: TRBJ2-7
CDR3: CSGGGGSSYEQYF

V: TRBV28
J: TRBJ1-1
CDR3: CASSLYGGKPEAFF

V: TRBV6-1
J: TRBJ2-5
CDR3: CASSEAGPPLETQYF

V: TRBV10-3
J: TRBJ1-1
CDR3: CAIRGDRGKGHTEAFF

V: TRBV2
J: TRBJ1-6
CDR3: CASSEYRVGSYNSPLHF

V: TRBV30
J: TRBJ2-7
CDR3: CAFSLDTNYEQYF

V: TRBV9
J: TRBJ2-5
CDR3: CASSPRGGTGETQYF

V: TRBV7-9
J: TRBJ1-1
CDR3: CASSQQGMNTEAFF

V: TRBV29-1
J: TRBJ2-6
CDR3: CSVEQGRDAYSGANVLTF

V: TRBV2
J: TRBJ2-7
CDR3: CASTYGAGASDEQYF

V: TRBV10-2
J: TRBJ1-4
CDR3: CASSESPWAAGRGTNEKLFF

V: TRBV15
J: TRBJ2-5
CDR3: CATRIRRSGGQETQYF

V: TRBV7-9
J: TRBJ1-5
CDR3: CATSITDAGYSNQPQHF

V: TRBV10-3
J: TRBJ1-1
CDR3: CASSYSLVGGTEAFF

V: TRBV7-9
J: TRBJ1-2
CDR3: CASSQDLTDGRVYGYTF

V: TRBV24-1
J: TRBJ2-5
CDR3: CATSDPSPIGVPETQYF

V: TRBV7-9
J: TRBJ2-7
CDR3: CASSPQDSYEQYF

V: TRBV7-9
J: TRBJ1-5
CDR3: CASSAQGDNQPQHF

V: TRBV12-3/TRBV12-4
J: TRBJ1-1
CDR3: CASAPTVNTEAFF

V: TRBV20-1
J: TRBJ2-7
CDR3: CSAYPGLGVSEQYF

V: TRBV10-3
J: TRBJ2-7
CDR3: CAISVLGTSGRVIHEQYF

V: TRBV10-3
J: TRBJ1-4
CDR3: CAISLRQALNEKLFF